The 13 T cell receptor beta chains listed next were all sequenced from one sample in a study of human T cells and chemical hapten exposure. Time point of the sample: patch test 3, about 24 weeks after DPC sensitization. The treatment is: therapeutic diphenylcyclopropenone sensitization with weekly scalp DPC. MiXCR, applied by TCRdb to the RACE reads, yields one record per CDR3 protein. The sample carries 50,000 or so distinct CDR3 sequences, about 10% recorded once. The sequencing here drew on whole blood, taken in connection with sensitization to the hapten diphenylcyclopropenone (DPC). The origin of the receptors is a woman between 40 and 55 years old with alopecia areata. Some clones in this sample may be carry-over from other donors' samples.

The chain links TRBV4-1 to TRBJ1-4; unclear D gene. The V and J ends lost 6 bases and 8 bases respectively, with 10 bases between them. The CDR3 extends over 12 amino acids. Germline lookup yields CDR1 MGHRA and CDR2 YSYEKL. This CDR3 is CASRFRGEKLFF. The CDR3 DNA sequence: TGCGCCAGCAGGTTTCGGGGAGAAAAACTGTTTTTT.

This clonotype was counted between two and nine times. CDR3 region: CASSLSMATDTQYF. The CDR3 coding sequence is TGTGCCAGCAGTTTATCGATGGCGACAGATACGCAGTATTTT. The chain has TRBV27 and TRBJ2-3; D remains unclear. This CDR3 contains 14 residues. Germline V CDR1 and CDR2: MNHEY, SMNVEV (reference sequence). V lost 0 bases and J 3 bases, leaving 7 bases between the germline ends.

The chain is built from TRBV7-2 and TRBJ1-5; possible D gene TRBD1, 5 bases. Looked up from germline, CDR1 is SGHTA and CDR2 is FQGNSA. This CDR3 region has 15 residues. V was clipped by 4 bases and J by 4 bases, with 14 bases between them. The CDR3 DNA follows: TGTGCCAGCAGCTCCGGGACTGTCCGTAATCAGCCCCAGCATTTT. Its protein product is CASSSGTVRNQPQHF.

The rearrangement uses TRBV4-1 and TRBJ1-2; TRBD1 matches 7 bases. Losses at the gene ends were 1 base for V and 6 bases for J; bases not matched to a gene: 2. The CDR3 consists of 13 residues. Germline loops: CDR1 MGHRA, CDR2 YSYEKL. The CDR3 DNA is TGCGCCAGCAGCCAAGGAGGGGGCGATGGCTACACCTTC. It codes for CASSQGGGDGYTF.

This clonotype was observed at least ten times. The CDR3 DNA reads as TGTGCCAGCAGCTTAGGTACTGATCTCGACGAGCAGTACTTC. Its translation: CASSLGTDLDEQYF. V gene TRBV11-2 combines with J gene TRBJ2-7; D remains ambiguous. This CDR3 comprises 14 residues. The V gene's germline CDR1 is SGHAT and CDR2 FQNNGV. Trimming took off 1 base at V and 5 bases at J, with 12 bases between the two ends. Based on the CDR3 plus reference TRBV11-2 and TRBJ2-7, the full variable domain is EAGVAQSPRYKIIEKRQSVAFWCNPISGHATLYWYQQILGQGPKLLIQFQNNGVVDDSQLPKDRFSAERLKGVDSTLKIQPAKLEDSAVYLCASSLGTDLDEQYFGPGTRLTVT.

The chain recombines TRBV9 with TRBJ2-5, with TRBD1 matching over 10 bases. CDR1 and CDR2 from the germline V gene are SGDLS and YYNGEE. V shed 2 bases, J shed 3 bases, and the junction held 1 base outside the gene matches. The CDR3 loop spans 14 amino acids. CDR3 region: CASSVGQGKETQYF. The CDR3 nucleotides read TGTGCCAGCAGCGTGGGACAGGGGAAAGAGACCCAGTACTTC.

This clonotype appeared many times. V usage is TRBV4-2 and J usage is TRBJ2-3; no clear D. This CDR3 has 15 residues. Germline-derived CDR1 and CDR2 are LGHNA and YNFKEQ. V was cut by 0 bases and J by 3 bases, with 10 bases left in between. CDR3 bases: TGTGCCAGCAGCCAAGATCGGCGGACGACAGATACGCAGTATTTT. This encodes CASSQDRRTTDTQYF.

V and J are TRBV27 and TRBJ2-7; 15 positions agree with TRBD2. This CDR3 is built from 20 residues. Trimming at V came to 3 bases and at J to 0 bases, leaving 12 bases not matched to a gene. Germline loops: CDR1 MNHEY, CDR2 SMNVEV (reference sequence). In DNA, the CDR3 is TGTGCCAGCAGTTTCTCACACCCCGGACTAGCGGGGGGGACCTCCTACGAGCAGTACTTC. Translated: CASSFSHPGLAGGTSYEQYF.

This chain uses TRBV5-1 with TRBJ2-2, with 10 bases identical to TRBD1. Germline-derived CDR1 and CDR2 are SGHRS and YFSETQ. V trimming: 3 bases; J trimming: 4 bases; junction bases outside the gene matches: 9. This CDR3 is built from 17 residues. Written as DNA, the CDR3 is TGCGCCAGCAGCTCCCGGGACAGGGGCTTTGTCACCGGGGAGCTGTTTTTT. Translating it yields CASSSRDRGFVTGELFF. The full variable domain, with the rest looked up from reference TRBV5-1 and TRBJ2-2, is KAGVTQTPRYLIKTRGQQVTLSCSPISGHRSVSWYQQTPGQGLQFLFEYFSETQRNKGNFPGRFSGRQFSNSRSEMNVSTLELGDSALYLCASSSRDRGFVTGELFFGEGSRLTVL.

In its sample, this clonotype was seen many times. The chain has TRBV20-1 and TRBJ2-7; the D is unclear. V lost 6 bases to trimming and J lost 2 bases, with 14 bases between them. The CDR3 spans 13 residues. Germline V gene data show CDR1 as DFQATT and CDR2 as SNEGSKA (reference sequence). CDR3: CSARPVSAYEQYF. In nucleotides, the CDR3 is TGCAGTGCCAGACCGGTATCTGCCTACGAGCAGTACTTC.

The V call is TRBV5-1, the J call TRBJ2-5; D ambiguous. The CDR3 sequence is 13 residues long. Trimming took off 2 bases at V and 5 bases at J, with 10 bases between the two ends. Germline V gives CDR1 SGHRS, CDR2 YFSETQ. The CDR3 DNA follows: TGCGCCAGCAGCTTTGGAGAGGTCGAGACCCAGTACTTC. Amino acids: CASSFGEVETQYF.

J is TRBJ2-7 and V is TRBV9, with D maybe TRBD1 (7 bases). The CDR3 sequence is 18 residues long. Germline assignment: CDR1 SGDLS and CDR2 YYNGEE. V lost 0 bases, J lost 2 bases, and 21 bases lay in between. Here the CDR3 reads CASSVAPLATGRPYEQYF. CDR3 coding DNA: TGTGCCAGCAGCGTAGCCCCTTTGGCGACAGGGAGGCCCTACGAGCAGTACTTC.

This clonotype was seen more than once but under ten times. The CDR3 region has the DNA TGTGCCAGCAGCAAAGCCAGGGAAACCTGGGCAAATCAGCCCCAGCATTTT. This codes for CASSKARETWANQPQHF. The chain couples TRBV21-1 to TRBJ1-5; TRBD1, the table's D call, was not compared with the DNA. TRBV21-1 corresponds to a pseudogene. The CDR3 totals 17 residues.